The sample holds a few counts of the clone carrying this T cell receptor (beta chain). This specimen comes from a study of identical twins. TCRdb itself ran the 5' RACE reads through MiXCR, one entry per CDR3 protein. The sample records roughly 720,000 distinct CDR3 sequences, roughly 20% being singletons. The same sample was also studied in work on T cells expressing NK-cell markers.

Material for sequencing was PBMCs. This TCR derives from a woman aged 18-29 years in good health.

The CDR3 is CASSLEWRTSAYNEQFF. For the CDR3, the DNA is TGCGCCAGCAGCTTGGAGTGGCGGACTAGCGCCTACAATGAGCAGTTCTTC. The chain joins TRBV5-1 to TRBJ2-1, with 9 bases aligning to TRBD2. V was pared by 0 bases and J by 2 bases, with 6 bases of the junction left unmatched. CDR3 length equals 17 residues. From germline, CDR1 is SGHRS and CDR2 YFSETQ.